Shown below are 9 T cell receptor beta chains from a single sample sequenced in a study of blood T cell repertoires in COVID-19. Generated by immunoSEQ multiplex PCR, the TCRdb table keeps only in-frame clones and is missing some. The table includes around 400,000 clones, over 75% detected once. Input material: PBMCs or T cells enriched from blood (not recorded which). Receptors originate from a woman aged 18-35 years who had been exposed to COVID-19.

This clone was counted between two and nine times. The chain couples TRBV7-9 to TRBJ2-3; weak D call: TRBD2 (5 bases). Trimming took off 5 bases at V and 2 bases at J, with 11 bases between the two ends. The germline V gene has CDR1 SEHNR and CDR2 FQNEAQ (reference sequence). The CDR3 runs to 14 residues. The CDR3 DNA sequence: TGTGCCAGCAGCCGGGGTAGCGCCACAGATACGCAGTATTTT. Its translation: CASSRGSATDTQYF.

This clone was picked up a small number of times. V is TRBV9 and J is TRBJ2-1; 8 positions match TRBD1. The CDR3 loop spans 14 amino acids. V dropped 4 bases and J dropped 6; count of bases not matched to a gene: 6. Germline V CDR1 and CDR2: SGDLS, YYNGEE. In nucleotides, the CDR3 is TGTGCCAGCAGCACACGACAGGGGCCCAATGAGCAGTTCTTC. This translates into CASSTRQGPNEQFF.

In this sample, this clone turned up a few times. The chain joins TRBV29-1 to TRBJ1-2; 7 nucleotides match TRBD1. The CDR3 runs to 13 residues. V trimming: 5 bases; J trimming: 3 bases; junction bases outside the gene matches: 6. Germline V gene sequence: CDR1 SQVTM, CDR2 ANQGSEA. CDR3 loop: CSVRRTGDYGYTF. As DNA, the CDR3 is TGCAGCGTTAGGAGGACAGGTGACTATGGCTACACCTTC.

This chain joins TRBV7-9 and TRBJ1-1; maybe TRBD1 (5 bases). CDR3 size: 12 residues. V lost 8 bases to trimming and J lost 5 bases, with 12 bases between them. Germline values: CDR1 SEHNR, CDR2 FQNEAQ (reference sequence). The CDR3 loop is CASGGMRTEAFF. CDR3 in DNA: TGTGCCAGCGGGGGGATGAGGACTGAAGCTTTCTTT.

The CDR3 coding sequence is TGTGCCAGCAGCTTGGACAGGGCCCAAAACAATGAGCAGTTCTTC. This encodes CASSLDRAQNNEQFF. The rearrangement joins TRBV7-2 to TRBJ2-1; 8 nucleotides agree with TRBD1. The ends lost 3 bases at V and 5 bases at J; junction bases unmatched: 6. The V gene's germline CDR1 is SGHTA and CDR2 FQGNSA. CDR3 size: 15 residues.

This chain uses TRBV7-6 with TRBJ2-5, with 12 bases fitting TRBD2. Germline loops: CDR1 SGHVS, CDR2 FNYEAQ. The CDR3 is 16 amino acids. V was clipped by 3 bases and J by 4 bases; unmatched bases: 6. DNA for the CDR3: TGTGCCAGCAGCTTGGTGACTAGCGGGAGCCCAGAGACCCAGTACTTC. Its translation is CASSLVTSGSPETQYF.

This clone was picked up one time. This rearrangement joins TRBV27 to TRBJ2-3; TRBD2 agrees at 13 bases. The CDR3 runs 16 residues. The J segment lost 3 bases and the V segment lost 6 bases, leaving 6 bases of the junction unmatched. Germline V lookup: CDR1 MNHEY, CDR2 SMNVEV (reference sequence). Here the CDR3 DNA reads TGTGCCAGCAGCCAACCGGGACTAGCGGGGACAGATACGCAGTATTTT. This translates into CASSQPGLAGTDTQYF.

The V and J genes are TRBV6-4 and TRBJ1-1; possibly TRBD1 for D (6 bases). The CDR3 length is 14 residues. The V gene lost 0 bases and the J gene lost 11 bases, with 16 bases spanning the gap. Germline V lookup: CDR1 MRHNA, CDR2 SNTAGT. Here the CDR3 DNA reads TGTGCCAGCAGTGACTCAACCGCACCAGGGGTGGCTTTCTTT. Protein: CASSDSTAPGVAFF.

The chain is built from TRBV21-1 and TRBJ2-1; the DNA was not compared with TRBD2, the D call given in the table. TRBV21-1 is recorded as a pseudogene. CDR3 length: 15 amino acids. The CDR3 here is CASSWGLAGRDEQFF. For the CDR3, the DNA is TGTGCCAGCAGCTGGGGACTAGCGGGAAGGGATGAGCAGTTCTTC.